One and the same sample provided the 24 T cell receptor beta chains below, sequenced in a study of cytomegalovirus exposure and HLA in healthy donors. Vbeta (60) and Jbeta (13) primers were used in the PCR. Sequencing was performed with immunoSEQ multiplex PCR; in TCRdb, only in-frame clones are kept and a portion is missing. The table includes some 150,000 clones, 62% detected once. Sequenced: PBMCs. Source of these receptors: a man aged 40-50 years in good health and CMV-seronegative.

The chain recombines TRBV7-8 with TRBJ2-7, with a possible D match to TRBD2 (6 bases). The CDR3 runs to 14 residues. Germline V gene sequence: CDR1 SGHVS, CDR2 FQNEAQ. V dropped 4 bases and J dropped 2 bases, with 12 bases sitting between them. Written as DNA, the CDR3 is TGTGCCAGCAGCTCGGGACTCGCGGCCTACGAGCAGTACTTC. Amino acids: CASSSGLAAYEQYF.

The chain uses TRBV28 and TRBJ1-5; no clear D gene. The CDR3 is 12 amino acids. Germline CDR1 MDHEN, CDR2 SYDVKM. V was shortened by 8 bases and J by 3 bases, with 8 bases between the two germline ends. CDR3 region: CASRGPNQPQHF. The DNA of the CDR3 is TGTGCCAGCCGAGGTCCCAATCAGCCCCAGCATTTT.

The rearrangement joins TRBV5-1 to TRBJ2-1; D gene unclear. The CDR3 spans 14 residues. The germline V gene has CDR1 SGHRS and CDR2 YFSETQ. The V end lost 5 bases, the J end lost 2 bases, and 11 bases lay between the germline ends. The CDR3 DNA follows: TGCGCCAGCAGATCTCTGGCAACCTACAATGAGCAGTTCTTC. It codes for CASRSLATYNEQFF.

This clone was recorded a few times. This rearrangement joins TRBV7-7 to TRBJ2-1; the match to TRBD2 covers 12 bases. CDR1 SSHAT and CDR2 FNYEAQ come from the germline V gene (reference sequence). V lost 6 bases, J lost 7 bases, and 7 bases stayed unmatched. This CDR3 has 15 residues. The CDR3 protein is CASRPASGGANEQFF. For the CDR3, the DNA is TGTGCCAGCAGACCCGCTAGCGGGGGGGCGAATGAGCAGTTCTTC.

The chain employs TRBV15 and TRBJ2-5; TRBD2 matches at 7 bases. The DNA end favors TRBJ2-7, so the J call may be wrong. Germline CDR1 is LNHNV and CDR2 is YYDKDF (reference sequence). This CDR3 comprises 15 residues. In DNA, the CDR3 is TGTGCCACCAGCAGAGATTTGGGGGGGGGTTACGAGCAGTACTTC. The encoded protein is CATSRDLGGGYEQYF.

Only a few counts were recorded for this clone. The chain joins TRBV2 to TRBJ2-1; 8 bases match TRBD1. V was clipped by 0 bases and J by 4 bases; unmatched bases: 11. The CDR3 contains 18 residues. Germline loops: CDR1 SNHLY, CDR2 FYNNEI. For the CDR3, the DNA is TGTGCCAGCAGTGAAGCGCGCCGAACAGGGGGGACGTACAATGAGCAGTTCTTC. Translation: CASSEARRTGGTYNEQFF.

V usage is TRBV6-5 and J usage is TRBJ1-4; maybe TRBD1 (6 bases). The V and J ends lost 4 bases and 4 bases respectively, with 13 bases between them. The CDR3 length is 15 residues. The germline CDR1 and CDR2 sequences are MNHEY and SVGAGI. The CDR3 sequence: CASSSGTLVNEKLFF. DNA for the CDR3: TGTGCCAGCAGTTCCGGGACACTCGTTAATGAAAAACTGTTTTTT.

This clone has ten or more counts. J is TRBJ2-7 and V is TRBV27; D gene ambiguous. The ends were cut back, 6 bases at V and 1 base at J, with 7 bases in the middle. Looked up from germline, CDR1 is MNHEY and CDR2 is SMNVEV (reference sequence). This CDR3 has 12 amino acids. CDR3 in amino acids: CASSPGSYEQYF. The CDR3 region has the DNA TGTGCCAGCAGCCCCGGGTCCTACGAGCAGTACTTC.

The J gene is TRBJ2-4, the V gene TRBV7-2; possible D gene TRBD1, 5 bases. Germline lookup yields CDR1 SGHTA and CDR2 FQGNSA. The CDR3 sequence is 12 residues long. Trimming removed 4 bases at V and 6 bases at J, with 7 bases between. CDR3 bases: TGTGCCAGCAGCTATGACAGAAACATTCAGTACTTC. This sequence encodes CASSYDRNIQYF. The full variable domain, its missing parts supplied by reference TRBV7-2 and TRBJ2-4, is GAGVSQSPSNKVTEKGKDVELRCDPISGHTALYWYRQSLGQGLEFLIYFQGNSAPDKSGLPSDRFSAERTGGSVSTLTIQRTQQEDSAVYLCASSYDRNIQYFGAGTRLSVL.

The V gene is TRBV30, the J gene TRBJ1-1; maybe TRBD1 (5 bases). Germline loops: CDR1 GTSNPN, CDR2 SVGIG (reference sequence). Trimming stripped 5 bases from V and 10 bases from J, with 17 bases between. The CDR3 spans 12 residues. The CDR3 DNA follows: TGTGCCTGGGAAGACAGTGGCCCCTCAGCTTTCTTT. Protein: CAWEDSGPSAFF.

The rearrangement uses TRBV30 and TRBJ2-7; 7 nucleotides line up with TRBD1. The length of the CDR3 is 14 residues. J was trimmed by 2 bases and V by 1 base; bases with no gene match: 5. The V gene's germline CDR1 is GTSNPN and CDR2 SVGIG (reference sequence). The CDR3 DNA reads as TGTGCCTGGAGTGGGCCGGGACAGCCCTACGAGCAGTACTTC. Translation: CAWSGPGQPYEQYF.

The chain combines TRBV2 with TRBJ2-7; the D is unclear. CDR3 length equals 14 residues. Germline V gives CDR1 SNHLY, CDR2 FYNNEI. Trimming took off 4 bases at V and 7 bases at J, with 17 bases between the two ends. Here the CDR3 DNA reads TGTGCCAGCAGTGCGTTCGCCTCGGGTTGGGAGCAGTACTTC. It yields the protein CASSAFASGWEQYF.

The chain recombines TRBV5-1 with TRBJ2-7, with TRBD2 identical over 8 bases. There are 13 residues in the CDR3. Trimming took 3 bases from V and 4 from J; bases not matched to a gene: 3. Germline CDR1 SGHRS, CDR2 YFSETQ. The CDR3 sequence: CASSSGGDYEQYF. The CDR3 bases are TGCGCCAGCAGCTCGGGGGGGGATTACGAGCAGTACTTC.

This clone showed up just a few times. The chain joins TRBV2 to TRBJ2-5; 9 bases fit TRBD1. Germline CDR1 reads SNHLY; CDR2 reads FYNNEI. V dropped 4 bases and J dropped 4; count of bases not matched to a gene: 7. The CDR3 extends over 15 amino acids. The CDR3 region is CASSASTGGGETQYF. The CDR3 coding sequence is TGTGCCAGCAGTGCCTCGACAGGGGGTGGAGAGACCCAGTACTTC.

The chain recombines TRBV6-5 with TRBJ1-2; D might be TRBD1 (6 bases). CDR3 length: 13 residues. Trimming left V 2 bases short and J 7 bases short, with 11 bases between. Germline lookup yields CDR1 MNHEY and CDR2 SVGAGI. This CDR3 reads CASSYEGTRGYTF. The CDR3 bases are TGTGCCAGCAGTTACGAGGGGACACGTGGCTACACCTTC.

The chain recombines TRBV5-5 with TRBJ2-5; 8 bases map to TRBD2. Germline trimming cut 3 bases from V and 7 bases from J; bases unmatched to any gene: 8. From germline, CDR1 is SGHKS and CDR2 YYEKEE (reference sequence). The CDR3 totals 14 residues. The CDR3 nucleotides are TGTGCCAGCAGCTCCGGGGGGGGGAGGGGGACCCAGTACTTC. This codes for CASSSGGGRGTQYF.

The V and J genes are TRBV5-1 and TRBJ2-6, with TRBD1 as a possible D gene (6 bases). Germline CDR1 and CDR2: SGHRS and YFSETQ. This CDR3 is 16 amino acids long. Trimming removed 3 bases from V and 1 base from J, with 11 bases in between. CDR3 in amino acids: CASSWTVGSGANVLTF. CDR3 bases: TGCGCCAGCAGCTGGACAGTAGGGTCTGGGGCCAACGTCCTGACTTTC.

The V gene is TRBV6-1, the J gene TRBJ1-4; TRBD1 might be the D (5 bases). V lost 8 bases and J 0 bases, leaving 13 bases between the germline ends. This CDR3 has 15 residues. Germline V lookup: CDR1 MNHNS, CDR2 SASEGT. DNA for the CDR3: TGTGCCAGCGAAAGGGGCAGAGCAACTAATGAAAAACTGTTTTTT. It specifies CASERGRATNEKLFF.

This clone was picked up one time. The chain combines TRBV9 with TRBJ2-1; 10 nucleotides agree with TRBD2. After removal of 0 bases from V and 9 bases from J, the junction contained 6 bases not matched to a gene. The CDR3 totals 15 residues. Per germline, CDR1 SGDLS and CDR2 YYNGEE. CDR3 protein: CASSVVSGGQGEQFF. As DNA, the CDR3 is TGTGCCAGCAGCGTAGTTAGCGGGGGGCAGGGTGAGCAGTTCTTC. Supplemented by reference TRBV9 and TRBJ2-1, the full variable domain reads DSGVTQTPKHLITATGQRVTLRCSPRSGDLSVYWYQQSLDQGLQFLIQYYNGEERAKGNILERFSAQQFPDLHSELNLSSLELGDSALYFCASSVVSGGQGEQFFGPGTRLTVL.

This chain joins TRBV2 and TRBJ2-2; 11 bases fit TRBD1. This CDR3 contains 16 residues. CDR1 SNHLY and CDR2 FYNNEI come from the germline V gene. V shed 6 bases, J shed 5 bases, and the junction held 8 bases outside the gene matches. CDR3 loop: CASSGGTGGWTGELFF. CDR3 DNA: TGTGCCAGCAGCGGTGGGACAGGGGGATGGACCGGGGAGCTGTTTTTT.

The gene calls are TRBV28 and TRBJ1-1; no reliable D call. This CDR3 is built from 15 residues. Germline V lookup: CDR1 MDHEN, CDR2 SYDVKM. Trimming took off 5 bases at V and 0 bases at J, with 13 bases between the two ends. In DNA, the CDR3 is TGTGCCAGCAGTCAGCAGACTTCACTGAACACTGAAGCTTTCTTT. Translated: CASSQQTSLNTEAFF. Complete variable domain (other parts from reference TRBV28 and TRBJ1-1): DVKVTQSSRYLVKRTGEKVFLECVQDMDHENMFWYRQDPGLGLRLIYFSYDVKMKEKGDIPEGYSVSREKKERFSLILESASTNQTSMYLCASSQQTSLNTEAFFGQGTRLTVV.

This clone was detected many times. This chain uses TRBV9 with TRBJ2-3, with 13 bases that match TRBD2. Germline-derived CDR1 and CDR2 are SGDLS and YYNGEE. J lost 2 bases, V lost 4 bases, and 7 bases had no gene match. The CDR3 covers 17 residues. CDR3 coding DNA: TGTGCCAGCAGCCTTCGGACTAGCGGGAGCCTCACAGATACGCAGTATTTT. It encodes CASSLRTSGSLTDTQYF.

This chain links TRBV30 with TRBJ1-5, with D possibly TRBD1 on 5 matching bases. The V end lost 2 bases, the J end lost 6 bases, and 11 bases lay between the germline ends. The CDR3 contains 13 residues. CDR1 is GTSNPN, CDR2 SVGIG, per germline (reference sequence). The DNA for the CDR3 is TGTGCCTGGAGTCCGGGGCGGGGTCAGCCCCAGCATTTT. Encoded protein: CAWSPGRGQPQHF.

There are a few counts of this clone. The DNA for the CDR3 is TGCACCAGCAGCCAAGAGCTAACGCTAGCGGCCAACACAGATACGCAGTATTTT. Encoded protein: CTSSQELTLAANTDTQYF. The chain uses TRBV1 and TRBJ2-3; the D call of TRBD2 is as the table states it, not checked on the DNA. TRBV1 is described as a pseudogene. There are 18 residues in the CDR3.